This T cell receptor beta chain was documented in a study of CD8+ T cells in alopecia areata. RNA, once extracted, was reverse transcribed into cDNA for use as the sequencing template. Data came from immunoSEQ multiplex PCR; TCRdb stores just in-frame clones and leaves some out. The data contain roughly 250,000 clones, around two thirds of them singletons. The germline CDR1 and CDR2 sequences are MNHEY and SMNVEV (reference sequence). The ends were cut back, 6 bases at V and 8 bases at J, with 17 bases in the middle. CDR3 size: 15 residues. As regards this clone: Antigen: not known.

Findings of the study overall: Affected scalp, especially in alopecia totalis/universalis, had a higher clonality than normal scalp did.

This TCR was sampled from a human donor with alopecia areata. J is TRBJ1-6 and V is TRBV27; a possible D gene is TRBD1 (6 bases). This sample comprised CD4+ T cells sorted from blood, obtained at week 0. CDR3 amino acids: CASSQRGVWDSPLHF. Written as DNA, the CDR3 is TGTGCCAGCAGCCAAAGGGGGGTGTGGGATTCACCCCTCCACTTT.